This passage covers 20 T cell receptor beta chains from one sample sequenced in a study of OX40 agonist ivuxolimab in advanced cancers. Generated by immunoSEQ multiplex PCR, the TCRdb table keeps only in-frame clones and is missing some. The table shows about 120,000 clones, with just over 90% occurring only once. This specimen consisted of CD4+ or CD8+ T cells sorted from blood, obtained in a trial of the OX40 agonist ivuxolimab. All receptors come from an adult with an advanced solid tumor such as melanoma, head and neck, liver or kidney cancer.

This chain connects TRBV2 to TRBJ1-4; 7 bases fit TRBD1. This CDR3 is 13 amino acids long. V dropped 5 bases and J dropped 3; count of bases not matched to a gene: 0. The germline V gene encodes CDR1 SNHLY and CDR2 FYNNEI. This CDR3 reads CASSQGANEKLFF. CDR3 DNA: TGTGCCAGCAGTCAGGGGGCTAATGAAAAACTGTTTTTT.

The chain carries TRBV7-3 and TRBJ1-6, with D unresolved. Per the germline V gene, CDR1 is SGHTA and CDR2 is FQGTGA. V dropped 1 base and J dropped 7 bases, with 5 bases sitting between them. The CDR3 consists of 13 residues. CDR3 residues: CASSLSQNSPLHF. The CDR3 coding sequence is TGTGCCAGCAGCTTAAGTCAGAATTCACCCCTCCACTTT.

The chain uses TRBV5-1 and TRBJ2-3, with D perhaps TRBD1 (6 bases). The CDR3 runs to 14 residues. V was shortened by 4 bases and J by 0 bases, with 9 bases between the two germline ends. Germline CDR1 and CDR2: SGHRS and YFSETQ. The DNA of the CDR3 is TGCGCCAGCAGCGGGGGCCGTAGCACAGATACGCAGTATTTT. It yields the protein CASSGGRSTDTQYF.

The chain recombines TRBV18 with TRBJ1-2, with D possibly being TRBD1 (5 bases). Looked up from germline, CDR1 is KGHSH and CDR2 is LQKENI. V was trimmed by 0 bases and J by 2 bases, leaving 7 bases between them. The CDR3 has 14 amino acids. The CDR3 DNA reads TGTGCCAGCTCACCACCGGGGGAGAACTATGGCTACACCTTC. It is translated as CASSPPGENYGYTF.

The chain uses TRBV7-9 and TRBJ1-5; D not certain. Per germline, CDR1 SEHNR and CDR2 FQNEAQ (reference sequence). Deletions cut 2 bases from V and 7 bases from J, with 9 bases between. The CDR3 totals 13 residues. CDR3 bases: TGTGCCAGCAGCTTAAGAGCAGAACAGCCCCAGCATTTT. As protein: CASSLRAEQPQHF.

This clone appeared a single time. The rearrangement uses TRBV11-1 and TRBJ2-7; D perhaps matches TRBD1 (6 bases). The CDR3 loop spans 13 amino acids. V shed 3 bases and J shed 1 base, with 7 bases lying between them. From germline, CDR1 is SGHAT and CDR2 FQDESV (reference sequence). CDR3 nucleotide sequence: TGTGCCAGCAGCTTTCAGGGGTCCTACGAGCAGTACTTC. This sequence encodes CASSFQGSYEQYF.

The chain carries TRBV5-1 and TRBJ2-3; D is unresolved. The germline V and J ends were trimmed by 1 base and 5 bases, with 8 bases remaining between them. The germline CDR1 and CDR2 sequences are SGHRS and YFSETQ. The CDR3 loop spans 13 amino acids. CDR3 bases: TGCGCCAGCAGCTTGTCCGGGCGAGATACGCAGTATTTT. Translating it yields CASSLSGRDTQYF.

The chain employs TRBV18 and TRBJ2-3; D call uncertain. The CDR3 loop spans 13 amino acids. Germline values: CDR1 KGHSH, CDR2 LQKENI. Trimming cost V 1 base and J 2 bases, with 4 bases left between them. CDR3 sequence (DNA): TGTGCCAGCTCACCACGGGACACAGATACGCAGTATTTT. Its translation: CASSPRDTDTQYF. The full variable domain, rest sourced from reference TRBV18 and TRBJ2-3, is NAGVMQNPRHLVRRRGQEARLRCSPMKGHSHVYWYRQLPEEGLKFMVYLQKENIIDESGMPKERFSAEFPKEGPSILRIQQVVRGDSAAYFCASSPRDTDTQYFGPGTRLTVL.

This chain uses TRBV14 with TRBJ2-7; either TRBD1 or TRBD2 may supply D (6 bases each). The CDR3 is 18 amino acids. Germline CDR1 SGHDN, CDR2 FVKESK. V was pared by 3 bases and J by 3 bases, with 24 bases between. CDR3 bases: TGTGCCAGCAGCCACCTGGGGGGCAGTAACGGGACCCTCTACGAGCAGTACTTC. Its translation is CASSHLGGSNGTLYEQYF.

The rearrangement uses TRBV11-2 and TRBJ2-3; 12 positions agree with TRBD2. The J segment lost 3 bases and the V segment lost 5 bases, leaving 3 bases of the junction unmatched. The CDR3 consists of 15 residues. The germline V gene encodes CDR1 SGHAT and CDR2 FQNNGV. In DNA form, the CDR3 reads TGTGCCAGCAGCCTAGCGGGAGGGGGGACAGATACGCAGTATTTT. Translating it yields CASSLAGGGTDTQYF.

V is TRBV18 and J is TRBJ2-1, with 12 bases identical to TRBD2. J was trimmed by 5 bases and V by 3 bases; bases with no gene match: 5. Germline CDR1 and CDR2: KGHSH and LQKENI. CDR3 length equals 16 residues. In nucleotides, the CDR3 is TGTGCCAGCTCACCCGGACTAGCGGGGAACGACAATGAGCAGTTCTTC. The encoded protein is CASSPGLAGNDNEQFF.

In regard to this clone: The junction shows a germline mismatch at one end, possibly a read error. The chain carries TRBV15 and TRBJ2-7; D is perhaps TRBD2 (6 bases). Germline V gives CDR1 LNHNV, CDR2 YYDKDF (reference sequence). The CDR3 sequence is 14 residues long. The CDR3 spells CATSRDRAGGTADF. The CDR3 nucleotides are TGTGCCACCAGCAGAGATCGAGCGGGCGGAACAGCAGACTTC.

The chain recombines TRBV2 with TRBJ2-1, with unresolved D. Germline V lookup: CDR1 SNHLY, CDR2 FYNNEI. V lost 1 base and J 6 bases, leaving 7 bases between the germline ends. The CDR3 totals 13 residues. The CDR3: CASSEEVFNEQFF. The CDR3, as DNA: TGTGCCAGCAGTGAAGAAGTCTTCAATGAGCAGTTCTTC.

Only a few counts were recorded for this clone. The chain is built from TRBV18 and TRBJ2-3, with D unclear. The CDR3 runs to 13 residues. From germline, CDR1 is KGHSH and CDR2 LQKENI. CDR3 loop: CASEDGRTDTQYF. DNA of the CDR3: TGTGCAAGCGAGGACGGACGCACAGATACGCAGTATTTT.

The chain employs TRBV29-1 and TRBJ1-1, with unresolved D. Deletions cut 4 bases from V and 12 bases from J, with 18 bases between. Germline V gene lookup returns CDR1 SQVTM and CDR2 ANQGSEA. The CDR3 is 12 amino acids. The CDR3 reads CSVGGVGNLPFF. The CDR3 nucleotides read TGCAGCGTTGGTGGGGTCGGGAATTTGCCTTTCTTT. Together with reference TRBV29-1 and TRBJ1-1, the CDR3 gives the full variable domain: SAVISQKPSRDICQRGTSLTIQCQVDSQVTMMFWYRQQPGQSLTLIATANQGSEATYESGFVIDKFPISRPNLTFSTLTVSNMSPEDSSIYLCSVGGVGNLPFFGQGTRLTVV.

The CDR3 DNA is TGCGCCAGCAGCCAAGGGTTTCGCCAAGAGACCCAGTACTTC. Translation: CASSQGFRQETQYF. J is TRBJ2-5 and V is TRBV4-1, with D unresolved. This CDR3 comprises 14 residues. V lost 1 base and J 1 base, leaving 7 bases between the germline ends. Germline lookup yields CDR1 MGHRA and CDR2 YSYEKL.

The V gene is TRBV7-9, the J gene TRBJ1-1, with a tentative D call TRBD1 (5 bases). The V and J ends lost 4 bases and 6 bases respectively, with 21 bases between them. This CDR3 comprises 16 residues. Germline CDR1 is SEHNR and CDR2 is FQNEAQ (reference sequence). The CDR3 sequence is CASSSLGEGQGPEAFF. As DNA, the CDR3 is TGTGCCAGCAGCTCCCTAGGGGAAGGTCAGGGCCCTGAAGCTTTCTTT.

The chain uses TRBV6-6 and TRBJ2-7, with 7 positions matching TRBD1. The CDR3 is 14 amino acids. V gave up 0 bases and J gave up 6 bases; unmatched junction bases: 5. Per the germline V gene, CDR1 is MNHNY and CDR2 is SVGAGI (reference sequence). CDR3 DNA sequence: TGTGCCAGCAGTTACTCAAGGGGGCTGGGCGAGCAGTACTTC. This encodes CASSYSRGLGEQYF.

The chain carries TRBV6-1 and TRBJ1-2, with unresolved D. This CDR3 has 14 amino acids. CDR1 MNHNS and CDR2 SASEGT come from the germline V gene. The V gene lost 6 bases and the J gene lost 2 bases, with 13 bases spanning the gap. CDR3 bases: TGTGCCAGCAGCCCATCGGGGTCGAACTATGGCTACACCTTC. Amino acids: CASSPSGSNYGYTF.

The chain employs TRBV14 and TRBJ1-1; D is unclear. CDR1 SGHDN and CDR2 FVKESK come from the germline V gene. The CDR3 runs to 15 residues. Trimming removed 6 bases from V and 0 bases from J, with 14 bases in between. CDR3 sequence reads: CASSPWTNLNTEAFF. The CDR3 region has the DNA TGTGCCAGCAGTCCCTGGACTAACCTGAACACTGAAGCTTTCTTT. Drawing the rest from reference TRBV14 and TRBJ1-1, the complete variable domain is EAGVTQFPSHSVIEKGQTVTLRCDPISGHDNLYWYRRVMGKEIKFLLHFVKESKQDESGMPNNRFLAERTGGTYSTLKVQPAELEDSGVYFCASSPWTNLNTEAFFGQGTRLTVV.